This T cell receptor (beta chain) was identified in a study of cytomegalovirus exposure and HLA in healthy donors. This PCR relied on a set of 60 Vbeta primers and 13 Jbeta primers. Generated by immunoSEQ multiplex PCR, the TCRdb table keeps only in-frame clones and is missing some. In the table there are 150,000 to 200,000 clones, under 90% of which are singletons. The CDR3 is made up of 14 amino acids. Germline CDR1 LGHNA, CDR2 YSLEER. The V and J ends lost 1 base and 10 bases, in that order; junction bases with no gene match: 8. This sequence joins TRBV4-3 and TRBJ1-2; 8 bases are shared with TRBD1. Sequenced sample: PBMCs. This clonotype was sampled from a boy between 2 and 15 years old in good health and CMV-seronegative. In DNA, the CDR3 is TGCGCCAGCAGCCAAGGGGGACAGGCCTTTGACTACACCTTC. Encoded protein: CASSQGGQAFDYTF.